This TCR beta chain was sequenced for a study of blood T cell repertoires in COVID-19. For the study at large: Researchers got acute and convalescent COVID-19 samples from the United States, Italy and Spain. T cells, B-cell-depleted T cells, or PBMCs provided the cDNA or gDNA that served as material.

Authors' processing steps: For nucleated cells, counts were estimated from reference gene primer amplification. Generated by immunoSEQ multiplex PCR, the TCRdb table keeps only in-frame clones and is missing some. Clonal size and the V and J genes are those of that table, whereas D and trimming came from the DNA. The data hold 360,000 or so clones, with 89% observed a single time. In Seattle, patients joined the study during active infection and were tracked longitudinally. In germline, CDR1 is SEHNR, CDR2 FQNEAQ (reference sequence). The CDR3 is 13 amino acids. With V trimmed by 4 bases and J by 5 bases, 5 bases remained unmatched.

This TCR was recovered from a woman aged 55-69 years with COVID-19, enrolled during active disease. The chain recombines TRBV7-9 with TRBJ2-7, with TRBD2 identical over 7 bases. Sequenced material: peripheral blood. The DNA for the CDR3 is TGTGCCAGCAGCTCATGGGGGGGTGACGAGCAGTACTTC. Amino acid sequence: CASSSWGGDEQYF.